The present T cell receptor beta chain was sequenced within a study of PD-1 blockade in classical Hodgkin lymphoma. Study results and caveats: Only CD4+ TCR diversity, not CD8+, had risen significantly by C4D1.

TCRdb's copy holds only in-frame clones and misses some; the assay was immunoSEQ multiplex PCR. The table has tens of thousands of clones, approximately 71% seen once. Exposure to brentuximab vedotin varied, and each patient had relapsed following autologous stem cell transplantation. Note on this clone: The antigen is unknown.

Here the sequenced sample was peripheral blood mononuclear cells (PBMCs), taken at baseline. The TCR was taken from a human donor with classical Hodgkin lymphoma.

This CDR3 is CASSLDRVSGYTF. CDR3 coding DNA: TGTGCCAGCAGCTTAGATCGGGTTAGCGGCTACACCTTC. V usage is TRBV7-9 and J usage is TRBJ1-2; no reliable D call. The CDR3 is 13 amino acids. The V end lost 1 base, the J end lost 8 bases, and 11 bases lay between the germline ends. Germline CDR1 SEHNR, CDR2 FQNEAQ (reference sequence).